Listed below are T cell receptor beta chains from one sample, sequenced in a study of blood T cell repertoires in COVID-19. TCRdb keeps only in-frame clones here, not all; method: immunoSEQ multiplex PCR. The table has roughly 230,000 clones, roughly nine tenths seen once; the top ten hold approximately 4.3%. The specimen was PBMCs or T cells enriched from blood (not recorded which). These receptor sequences come from a woman in her 30s with acute COVID-19. The CDR3 runs from the conserved cysteine through the conserved F or W. Each record gives: V gene, J gene, D gene, clone size, CDR3 DNA, CDR3 protein. A D gene is named only where the DNA matches it firmly. Clone size appears in some rows only: once, few, many, or a class for an expanded clone.

V gene: TRBV5-6
J gene: TRBJ2-2
D gene: NA
clone size: NA
CDR3 DNA: TGTGCCAGCAGAGGTAGCAGGAACACCGGGGAGCTGTTTTTT
CDR3 protein: CASRGSRNTGELFF

V gene: TRBV10-1
J gene: TRBJ1-1
D gene: NA
clone size: many
CDR3 DNA: TGCGCCACCAGGGGCCCAACGCCCATGAACACTGAAGCTTTCTTT
CDR3 protein: CATRGPTPMNTEAFF

V gene: TRBV5-5
J gene: TRBJ2-3
D gene: TRBD2
clone size: NA
CDR3 DNA: TGTGCCAGCAGCCCTTACTCGACTAGCGGGGGAGATACGCAGTATTTT
CDR3 protein: CASSPYSTSGGDTQYF

V gene: TRBV7-3
J gene: TRBJ1-1
D gene: TRBD1
clone size: NA
CDR3 DNA: TGTGCCAGCAGCTTACGTGGACAGGGGGGCACTGAAGCTTTCTTT
CDR3 protein: CASSLRGQGGTEAFF

V gene: TRBV10-1
J gene: TRBJ1-6
D gene: TRBD1
clone size: NA
CDR3 DNA: TGCGCCAGCCAAGCCGGGACAGGGGGTCGTTCACCCCTCCACTTT
CDR3 protein: CASQAGTGGRSPLHF

V gene: TRBV5-1
J gene: TRBJ2-1
D gene: TRBD2
clone size: NA
CDR3 DNA: TGCGCCAGCAGCGGGGGACTAGCGGGGTTTGATTCCTACAATGAGCAGTTCTTC
CDR3 protein: CASSGGLAGFDSYNEQFF

V gene: TRBV6-2/TRBV6-3
J gene: TRBJ2-7
D gene: NA
clone size: few
CDR3 DNA: TGTGCCAGCAGTTACGAGACAGCCTACGAGCAGTACTTC
CDR3 protein: CASSYETAYEQYF

V gene: TRBV7-2
J gene: TRBJ1-2
D gene: TRBD1
clone size: NA
CDR3 DNA: TGTGCCAGCAGCCCGGCCGGACAGGTCTATGGCTACACCTTC
CDR3 protein: CASSPAGQVYGYTF

V gene: TRBV6-5
J gene: TRBJ1-1
D gene: NA
clone size: NA
CDR3 DNA: TGTGCCAGCCGGCGGGGTACCACTGAAGCTTTCTTT
CDR3 protein: CASRRGTTEAFF

V gene: TRBV5-6
J gene: TRBJ1-1
D gene: TRBD1
clone size: NA
CDR3 DNA: TGTGCCAGCAGCTTGGCTCCAGGGGGCTTTTTCGGAGCTTTCTTT
CDR3 protein: CASSLAPGGFFGAFF

V gene: TRBV2
J gene: TRBJ2-1
D gene: NA
clone size: NA
CDR3 DNA: TGTGCCAGCAGAGGGAGGAATGAGCAGTTCTTC
CDR3 protein: CASRGRNEQFF

V gene: TRBV27
J gene: TRBJ1-1
D gene: NA
clone size: NA
CDR3 DNA: TGTGCCAGCCTATTAGGTGGGAGTGGAGGTGAAGCTTTCTTT
CDR3 protein: CASLLGGSGGEAFF

V gene: TRBV18
J gene: TRBJ1-1
D gene: NA
clone size: NA
CDR3 DNA: TGTGCCAGCTCACCACGTTGGGGGGGAGACACTGAAGCTTTCTTT
CDR3 protein: CASSPRWGGDTEAFF

V gene: TRBV25-1
J gene: TRBJ1-1
D gene: TRBD1
clone size: NA
CDR3 DNA: TGTGCCAGTATAGGGGGCCCTGAAGCTTTCTTT
CDR3 protein: CASIGGPEAFF

V gene: TRBV4-2
J gene: TRBJ2-3
D gene: TRBD2
clone size: NA
CDR3 DNA: TGTGCCAGCTCCCCAGGAAGAGCGGGGGGGCCGACAGATACGCAGTATTTT
CDR3 protein: CASSPGRAGGPTDTQYF

V gene: TRBV2
J gene: TRBJ2-3
D gene: TRBD2
clone size: NA
CDR3 DNA: TGTGCCAGCGGGAGGGCGGTTGGCACAGATACGCAGTATTTT
CDR3 protein: CASGRAVGTDTQYF

V gene: TRBV27
J gene: TRBJ1-5
D gene: TRBD1
clone size: NA
CDR3 DNA: TGTGCCAGCAGTTCCGCGGGACAGGGGGGTTGGGGCAATCAGCCCCAGCATTTT
CDR3 protein: CASSSAGQGGWGNQPQHF

V gene: TRBV7-6
J gene: TRBJ2-5
D gene: NA
clone size: few
CDR3 DNA: TGTGCCAGCAGCTTAGGAATACAGGGAGAGGGGGAGACCCAGTACTTC
CDR3 protein: CASSLGIQGEGETQYF

V gene: TRBV30
J gene: TRBJ1-6
D gene: NA
clone size: NA
CDR3 DNA: TGTGCCTGGAATGAGGACGGGAATAATTCACCCCTCCACTTT
CDR3 protein: CAWNEDGNNSPLHF

V gene: TRBV4-2
J gene: TRBJ2-7
D gene: NA
clone size: NA
CDR3 DNA: TGTGCCAGCAGCCAGGAGACAGAGTCCTACGAGCAGTACTTC
CDR3 protein: CASSQETESYEQYF

V gene: TRBV13
J gene: TRBJ2-4
D gene: TRBD1
clone size: NA
CDR3 DNA: TGTGCCAGCAGCTGGGACAGGGGTACCAAAAACATTCAGTACTTC
CDR3 protein: CASSWDRGTKNIQYF

V gene: TRBV11-2
J gene: TRBJ1-2
D gene: NA
clone size: NA
CDR3 DNA: TGTGCCAGCAGCTTAGATTTAACAGGGTTTAACTATGGCTACACCTTC
CDR3 protein: CASSLDLTGFNYGYTF

V gene: TRBV18
J gene: TRBJ1-2
D gene: TRBD1
clone size: NA
CDR3 DNA: TGTGCCAGCTCACCGGACAGACAGGGTCGTAAAAACTATGGCTACACCTTC
CDR3 protein: CASSPDRQGRKNYGYTF

V gene: TRBV6-5
J gene: TRBJ1-1
D gene: TRBD1
clone size: NA
CDR3 DNA: TGTGCCAGCAGTTACTCTGACAGGGTCGAGTTGACTGAAGCTTTCTTT
CDR3 protein: CASSYSDRVELTEAFF

V gene: TRBV18
J gene: TRBJ1-1
D gene: NA
clone size: NA
CDR3 DNA: TGTGCCAGCTCACCAATGGGGACACCGAACACTGAAGCTTTCTTT
CDR3 protein: CASSPMGTPNTEAFF

V gene: TRBV7-2
J gene: TRBJ2-3
D gene: TRBD2
clone size: NA
CDR3 DNA: TGTGCCAGCAGCCCCCGGGGGGGCACAGATACGCAGTATTTT
CDR3 protein: CASSPRGGTDTQYF

V gene: TRBV30
J gene: TRBJ1-2
D gene: NA
clone size: NA
CDR3 DNA: TGTGCCTGGAGTGTACATACTAACTATGGCTACACCTTC
CDR3 protein: CAWSVHTNYGYTF

V gene: TRBV5-1
J gene: TRBJ2-7
D gene: TRBD1
clone size: few
CDR3 DNA: TGCGCCAGCAGCTGGGACAGCGGCTCCTACGAGCAGTACTTC
CDR3 protein: CASSWDSGSYEQYF

V gene: TRBV11-2
J gene: TRBJ1-1
D gene: NA
clone size: once
CDR3 DNA: TGTGCCAGCAGCTTTCTGGGAAAGGGGACTGAAGCTTTCTTT
CDR3 protein: CASSFLGKGTEAFF

V gene: TRBV19
J gene: TRBJ1-1
D gene: NA
clone size: NA
CDR3 DNA: TGTGCCAGTAGTATAATAGGGGGGAACACTGAAGCTTTCTTT
CDR3 protein: CASSIIGGNTEAFF

V gene: TRBV7-8
J gene: TRBJ1-2
D gene: TRBD1
clone size: NA
CDR3 DNA: TGTGCCAGCAGCTCACCGGGACAGGGCTACTATGGCTACACCTTC
CDR3 protein: CASSSPGQGYYGYTF

V gene: TRBV5-1
J gene: TRBJ2-7
D gene: TRBD2
clone size: NA
CDR3 DNA: TGCGCCAGCAGCCCGGGACTAGCGGGGGGCCGCTCCTACGAGCAGTACTTC
CDR3 protein: CASSPGLAGGRSYEQYF

V gene: TRBV5-6
J gene: TRBJ2-7
D gene: NA
clone size: few
CDR3 DNA: TGTGCCAGCCGGAAAGAATGGGGCAGCTCCTACGAGCAGTACTTC
CDR3 protein: CASRKEWGSSYEQYF

V gene: TRBV10-3
J gene: TRBJ1-2
D gene: NA
clone size: NA
CDR3 DNA: TGTGCCATCAGCGGGACTGAAAACTATGGCTACACCTTC
CDR3 protein: CAISGTENYGYTF

V gene: TRBV9
J gene: TRBJ1-2
D gene: TRBD1
clone size: NA
CDR3 DNA: TGTGCCAGCAGCGTAAACAGGGGGCACCTTAACTATGGCTACACCTTC
CDR3 protein: CASSVNRGHLNYGYTF

V gene: TRBV19
J gene: TRBJ1-1
D gene: NA
clone size: NA
CDR3 DNA: TGTGCCAGTAGTATAGTAGGCCAGGGGAACACTGAAGCTTTCTTT
CDR3 protein: CASSIVGQGNTEAFF

V gene: TRBV10-3
J gene: TRBJ2-2
D gene: NA
clone size: NA
CDR3 DNA: TGTGCCATCAAGCGAGGGACATCGGGGTCTCTTAACACCGGGGAGCTGTTTTTT
CDR3 protein: CAIKRGTSGSLNTGELFF

V gene: TRBV9
J gene: TRBJ2-7
D gene: NA
clone size: NA
CDR3 DNA: TGTGCCAGCAGCGTAGAAACAGGTTCCTACGAGCAGTACTTC
CDR3 protein: CASSVETGSYEQYF

V gene: TRBV5-1
J gene: TRBJ2-7
D gene: NA
clone size: NA
CDR3 DNA: TGCGCCAGCAGCTTGGCTGCCGGTCGCGAGCAGTACTTC
CDR3 protein: CASSLAAGREQYF

V gene: TRBV9
J gene: TRBJ2-7
D gene: NA
clone size: NA
CDR3 DNA: TGTGCCAGCAGCGTAAATGGCGGCGAGCAGTACTTC
CDR3 protein: CASSVNGGEQYF

V gene: TRBV2
J gene: TRBJ2-7
D gene: NA
clone size: NA
CDR3 DNA: TGTGCCAGCAGAGGCCTAGGTGATGCCGAGCAGTACTTC
CDR3 protein: CASRGLGDAEQYF

V gene: TRBV6-2/TRBV6-3
J gene: TRBJ2-5
D gene: TRBD2
clone size: NA
CDR3 DNA: TGTGCCAGCAGCCGGATAGCGGGAACCCCGGGAGAGACCCAGTACTTC
CDR3 protein: CASSRIAGTPGETQYF

V gene: TRBV11-2
J gene: TRBJ1-2
D gene: TRBD1
clone size: NA
CDR3 DNA: TGTGCCAGCAGCTCCCGGGACAGGGGGCTCAGCTATGGCTACACCTTC
CDR3 protein: CASSSRDRGLSYGYTF

V gene: TRBV6-5
J gene: TRBJ1-2
D gene: NA
clone size: NA
CDR3 DNA: TGTGCCAGCAGAACAGGGCGCACTAACTATGGCTACACCTTC
CDR3 protein: CASRTGRTNYGYTF

V gene: TRBV11-2
J gene: TRBJ2-3
D gene: TRBD1
clone size: NA
CDR3 DNA: TGTGCCAGCAGCCGCCTCGACAGGGGGGGTACAGATACGCAGTATTTT
CDR3 protein: CASSRLDRGGTDTQYF

V gene: TRBV11-2
J gene: TRBJ2-5
D gene: TRBD1
clone size: NA
CDR3 DNA: TGTGCCAGCACAAGACAGGGGGGAGGACAAGAGACCCAGTACTTC
CDR3 protein: CASTRQGGGQETQYF

V gene: TRBV9
J gene: TRBJ1-1
D gene: TRBD1
clone size: NA
CDR3 DNA: TGTGCCAGCAGCGTTCGGACAGGGGACACTGAAGCTTTCTTT
CDR3 protein: CASSVRTGDTEAFF

V gene: TRBV28
J gene: TRBJ2-7
D gene: TRBD1
clone size: once
CDR3 DNA: TGTGCCAGCAGCGACAGGGATTACGAGCAGTACTTC
CDR3 protein: CASSDRDYEQYF

V gene: TRBV30
J gene: TRBJ1-1
D gene: NA
clone size: NA
CDR3 DNA: TGTGCCTGGAACAGGGTTGGGACTGAAGCTTTCTTT
CDR3 protein: CAWNRVGTEAFF

V gene: TRBV10-3
J gene: TRBJ2-5
D gene: NA
clone size: NA
CDR3 DNA: TGTGCCACCACGGACGCAGGGGAAGAGACCCAGTACTTC
CDR3 protein: CATTDAGEETQYF

V gene: TRBV4-3
J gene: TRBJ1-3
D gene: NA
clone size: NA
CDR3 DNA: TGCGCCAGCAGCCAAGTCACAGGACGTCTCTCTGGAAACACCATATATTTT
CDR3 protein: CASSQVTGRLSGNTIYF